These 29 T cell receptor beta chains came from one sample sequenced in a study of tumor-infiltrating lymphocytes in primary liver carcinoma. Extraction of RNA together with DNA used 20-30 mg of unsorted bulk tissue. A primer matching the constant region was used to make TCR beta cDNA from 450 to 500 ng of total RNA. Slightly modified ARM-PCR served as the procedure for the TCR beta libraries. These libraries came from three rounds of nested multiplex PCR. The study ran its first two PCR rounds for roughly 11 cycles each, using TRBV1-TRBV30 forward primers and a C-beta reverse primer. Using its own MiXCR run on the multiplex PCR reads, TCRdb lists one record per CDR3 protein. Among 90,000 to 100,000 distinct CDR3 sequences listed, 69% were seen once. Source material: liver tumor tissue from sampling region 5. Subset indicated: tumor region T5, tumor centre. The source is a woman aged 55-70 years with primary liver carcinoma and hepatitis B virus infection.

This clonotype was detected only once. At one end the junction does not follow the germline gene, possibly because of a read error. This chain links TRBV28 with TRBJ2-5; D tentatively fits TRBD1 or TRBD2 (5 bases each). CDR1 is MDHEN and CDR2 is SYDVKM in the germline V gene. The CDR3 sequence is 17 residues long. The CDR3 DNA sequence: TGTGCCAACAGTTGGGACGGGTGGGGCCCAACCCAAGAGACCCAGTACTTC. It codes for CANSWDGWGPTQETQYF.

The chain couples TRBV11-2 to TRBJ2-1; D is unresolved. Per germline, CDR1 SGHAT and CDR2 FQNNGV. This CDR3 spans 16 amino acids. The V gene lost 5 bases and the J gene lost 15 bases, with 29 bases spanning the gap. The CDR3 region is CASSRPNPEVANVLFF. CDR3 nucleotides: TGTGCCAGCAGCCGACCAAACCCCGAGGTTGCCAATGTGCTGTTCTTC.

This clonotype showed up many times. The chain is built from TRBV28 and TRBJ2-1; D perhaps matches TRBD2 (7 bases). Germline lookup yields CDR1 MDHEN and CDR2 SYDVKM. V lost 7 bases to trimming and J lost 5 bases, with 18 bases between them. CDR3 length equals 15 residues. The DNA for the CDR3 is TGTGCCAGCAAAGAAGGGGGGGCGCGAAACAATGAGCAGTTCTTC. It specifies CASKEGGARNNEQFF.

This sequence joins TRBV11-1 and TRBJ2-2; no firm D call. The CDR3 has 12 amino acids. V lost 2 bases and J 12 bases, leaving 10 bases between the germline ends. The germline gives CDR1 SGHAT, CDR2 FQDESV (reference sequence). The CDR3 here is CASSLQVWKLFF. For the CDR3, the DNA is TGTGCCAGCAGCTTACAGGTCTGGAAGCTGTTTTTT.

This chain joins TRBV20-1 and TRBJ2-7; D perhaps matches TRBD1 (5 bases). CDR1 and CDR2 from the germline V gene are DFQATT and SNEGSKA (reference sequence). This CDR3 has 14 amino acids. Trimming removed 6 bases at V and 3 bases at J, with 18 bases between. The CDR3 DNA is TGCAGTGCAAAGACAGACCAGCCCTTCTACGAGCAGTACTTC. Protein sequence: CSAKTDQPFYEQYF.

On this clonotype itself: Mismatch with germline at one junction end may stem from a read error. The chain employs TRBV11-2 and TRBJ2-3, with TRBD2 as a possible D gene (6 bases). Germline loops: CDR1 SGHAT, CDR2 FQNNGV. CDR3 length equals 14 residues. For the CDR3, the DNA is TGTGCCAGCAGGCCGTGTACTAGCACAGGTACGCAATATTTT. Protein product: CASRPCTSTGTQYF.

On this clonotype: A read error may account for a junction end that differs from germline. V and J are TRBV14 and TRBJ2-1, with D hard to call. From germline, CDR1 is SGHDN and CDR2 FVKESK. This CDR3 spans 14 amino acids. CDR3 sequence reads: CASSQDIMLNEQFF. In nucleotides, the CDR3 is TGTGCCAGTAGCCAAGATATAATGCTCAATGAGCAGTTCTTC.

As concerns this clonotype: At one boundary the junction diverges from the germline segment, which might be a read error. The J gene is TRBJ2-6, the V gene TRBV11-1; 7 nucleotides align to TRBD2. CDR3 length: 15 amino acids. From germline, CDR1 is SGHAT and CDR2 FQDESV (reference sequence). DNA for the CDR3: TGTGCCACCAGCCCCTCGGGGGGTGGGGCCATCGTCCTGACTTTC. Translation gives CATSPSGGGAIVLTF.

About this clonotype: Relative to the germline gene, one junction end is altered; a read error may explain this. V and J are TRBV7-9 and TRBJ2-7; D perhaps matches TRBD1 (6 bases). The CDR3 has 14 amino acids. The germline gives CDR1 SEHNR, CDR2 FQNEAQ (reference sequence). The CDR3 bases are TGTACCAGCAGCATTGGGACAAGTACCTACGAGCAGTACTTC. The encoded protein is CTSSIGTSTYEQYF.

This rearrangement joins TRBV28 to TRBJ2-2, with D perhaps TRBD1 or TRBD2 (6 bases each). Germline assignment: CDR1 MDHEN and CDR2 SYDVKM. This CDR3 spans 16 amino acids. V lost 1 base and J 1 base, leaving 10 bases between the germline ends. This chain's CDR3 is CASSLSGEVNTGELFF. The CDR3 coding sequence is TGTGCCAGCAGTTTATCAGGGGAGGTGAACACCGGGGAGCTGTTTTTT. Full variable domain (outside the CDR3, taken from reference TRBV28 and TRBJ2-2): DVKVTQSSRYLVKRTGEKVFLECVQDMDHENMFWYRQDPGLGLRLIYFSYDVKMKEKGDIPEGYSVSREKKERFSLILESASTNQTSMYLCASSLSGEVNTGELFFGEGSRLTVL.

Concerning this clonotype: A single base separates this from a much larger clone, so it may be a read error. The chain uses TRBV2 and TRBJ1-1; D unresolved. The CDR3 runs 14 residues. The germline gives CDR1 SNHLY, CDR2 FYNNEI. The CDR3 coding sequence is TGTGCCAGCACACCTTTGTGGGAGAACGCTGAAGCTTTCTTT. This sequence encodes CASTPLWENAEAFF.

For this clonotype: The junction does not match germline at one end; this may be a read error. The genes are TRBV7-9 and TRBJ2-6; D could derive from TRBD1 or TRBD2 (6 bases each). Germline lookup yields CDR1 SEHNR and CDR2 FQNEAQ (reference sequence). The CDR3 covers 14 residues. CDR3 in amino acids: CASSLVRGANVLIF. CDR3 bases: TGTGCCAGCAGCTTAGTGAGGGGGGCCAACGTCCTGATTTTC. Together with reference TRBV7-9 and TRBJ2-6, the CDR3 gives the full variable domain: DTGVSQNPRHKITKRGQNVTFRCDPISEHNRLYWYRQTLGQGPEFLTYFQNEAQLEKSRLLSDRFSAERPKGSFSTLEIQRTEQGDSAMYLCASSLVRGANVLIFGAGSRLTVL.

As to this clonotype: One junction end disagrees with the germline gene, perhaps due to a read error. The chain uses TRBV15 and TRBJ1-6; D unresolved. The germline V gene has CDR1 LNHNV and CDR2 YYDKDF (reference sequence). This CDR3 is built from 12 residues. CDR3 nucleotide sequence: TGTGCCATCAGCAGATCAAATTCACCCCTCCACTTT. Amino acids: CAISRSNSPLHF.

A word on this clonotype: The final CDR3 position lacks the conserved phenylalanine or tryptophan, pointing to a likely read error. This chain connects TRBV6-6 to TRBJ1-2; TRBD1 matches 10 bases. J lost 6 bases, V lost 2 bases, and 0 bases had no gene match. Germline V gene lookup returns CDR1 MNHNY and CDR2 SVGAGI (reference sequence). There are 13 residues in the CDR3. The CDR3 sequence: CASSYDRGHGYTV. In DNA form, the CDR3 reads TGTGCCAGCAGTTACGACAGGGGGCATGGCTACACCGTC.

The V gene is TRBV4-2, the J gene TRBJ2-7; D is unclear. Germline assignment: CDR1 LGHNA and CDR2 YNFKEQ. The CDR3 is made up of 16 amino acids. V lost 4 bases, J lost 7 bases, and 23 bases lay in between. CDR3 DNA: TGTGCCAGCAGCCGCCAGGTCCGCGCGAACACCGGGGAGCAGTACTTC. Translating it yields CASSRQVRANTGEQYF.

Ten or more counts support this clonotype. With a much larger clone just one base away, this may be a read error. No conserved phenylalanine or tryptophan is present at the end of the CDR3, so a read error is the likely explanation. The chain employs TRBV11-2 and TRBJ2-7; D not resolved. CDR1 and CDR2 from the germline V gene are SGHAT and FQNNGV. The CDR3 has 14 amino acids. Trimming took off 5 bases at V and 0 bases at J, with 11 bases between the two ends. As DNA, the CDR3 is TGTGCCAGCAGCCCCAACTACTTCTCCTACGAGCAGTACCTC. Translating gives CASSPNYFSYEQYL.

V usage is TRBV20-1 and J usage is TRBJ2-1; perhaps D is TRBD1 or TRBD2 (5 bases each). Trimming removed 3 bases at V and 5 bases at J, with 23 bases between. The CDR3 runs to 17 residues. The germline V gene encodes CDR1 DFQATT and CDR2 SNEGSKA (reference sequence). The DNA of the CDR3 is TGCAGTGCTAGCCAGCCCTTAGGGACCCTTAGGGACAATGAGCAGTTCTTC. Its protein is CSASQPLGTLRDNEQFF.

In this sample, this clonotype turned up once. Germline is not matched at one junction end, which may reflect a read error. The chain recombines TRBV11-2 with TRBJ2-1; D gene unclear. Per germline, CDR1 SGHAT and CDR2 FQNNGV. The CDR3 spans 15 residues. CDR3 nucleotides: TGTGCCAGCAGCTTGAGACTTGCGATGGGCAATGAGCTGTTCTTT. Amino acid sequence: CASSLRLAMGNELFF. Drawing the rest from reference TRBV11-2 and TRBJ2-1, the complete variable domain is EAGVAQSPRYKIIEKRQSVAFWCNPISGHATLYWYQQILGQGPKLLIQFQNNGVVDDSQLPKDRFSAERLKGVDSTLKIQPAKLEDSAVYLCASSLRLAMGNELFFGPGTRLTVL.

The CDR3 loop reads CSVGQPRETQYF. For the CDR3, the DNA is TGCAGCGTCGGACAGCCTCGAGAAACCCAGTACTTC. The gene calls are TRBV29-1 and TRBJ2-5, with D tentatively TRBD1 (6 bases). This CDR3 region has 12 residues. Germline V lookup: CDR1 SQVTM, CDR2 ANQGSEA. Trimming took 6 bases from V and 8 from J, leaving 16 bases between them.

As regards this clonotype: A much larger clone is a single base away; this may be a read error. This chain uses TRBV7-9 with TRBJ2-7; D unresolved. TRBJ2-1 matches the DNA end more closely, so the J call is doubtful. Germline CDR1 SEHNR, CDR2 FQNEAQ (reference sequence). This CDR3 is built from 11 residues. This CDR3 is CASSLAYEQFF. The CDR3 DNA follows: TGTGCCAGCAGCTTAGCCTACGAGCAGTTCTTC.

Comment on this clonotype: The conserved closing phenylalanine or tryptophan is absent in this CDR3, likely reflecting a read error. In DNA, the CDR3 is TGTGCCAGCAGCCCGAGGACTGAAGGCGATGTGCAGTTCTTA. As protein: CASSPRTEGDVQFL. The gene calls are TRBV12-3 or TRBV12-4 and TRBJ2-1; tentative D call: TRBD2 (5 bases). Between the trimmed V and J ends, which lost 6 bases and 12 bases, there was a span of 21 bases. CDR3 length: 14 amino acids.

As concerns this clonotype: This may arise from a read error, as a much more abundant clone is one base away. The J gene is TRBJ2-1, the V gene TRBV7-9; D is perhaps TRBD1 or TRBD2 (5 bases each). Germline V CDR1 and CDR2: SEHNR, FQNEAQ (reference sequence). V dropped 4 bases and J dropped 8 bases, with 15 bases sitting between them. The CDR3 contains 14 residues. CDR3: CASSSAGAWDEQFF. The CDR3 DNA is TGTGCCAGCAGCTCAGCCGGGGCTTGGGATGAGCAGTTCTTC.

The CDR3 DNA is TGCAGTGCTAGAGAAGGGGGGAGGAATGAGCAGTTCTTC. This encodes CSAREGGRNEQFF. This rearrangement joins TRBV20-1 to TRBJ2-1; D could derive from TRBD1 or TRBD2 (6 bases each). In germline, CDR1 is DFQATT, CDR2 SNEGSKA (reference sequence). V lost 0 bases and J 7 bases, leaving 10 bases between the germline ends. CDR3 length: 13 residues.

This clonotype was found many times. The chain uses TRBV12-3 or TRBV12-4 and TRBJ2-2, with D unclear. V shed 6 bases and J shed 4 bases, with 12 bases lying between them. This CDR3 is built from 14 residues. The chain's CDR3 is CASRKGTGTGELFF. The DNA of the CDR3 is TGTGCCAGCAGAAAGGGTACCGGCACCGGGGAGCTGTTTTTT.

This clonotype was detected a few times. This chain connects TRBV11-2 to TRBJ2-1, with D perhaps matching TRBD2 (5 bases). Germline V gives CDR1 SGHAT, CDR2 FQNNGV. V gave up 1 base and J gave up 7 bases, with 11 bases separating them. The CDR3 consists of 14 residues. The DNA of the CDR3 is TGTGCCAGCAGCTTAGGGCTAGCACTTAATGAGCAGTTCTTC. Translation: CASSLGLALNEQFF.

The V and J genes are TRBV10-1 and TRBJ2-5; D might be TRBD2 (6 bases). Trimming took off 2 bases at V and 4 bases at J, with 11 bases between the two ends. The germline CDR1 and CDR2 sequences are WNHNN and SYGVQD (reference sequence). The CDR3 consists of 14 residues. The CDR3: CASSEGTSLETQYF. Here the CDR3 DNA reads TGCGCCAGCAGTGAGGGTACTAGCTTAGAGACCCAGTACTTC.

This clonotype was seen only once. V is TRBV28 and J is TRBJ2-2; 7 bases line up with TRBD2. Germline CDR1 is MDHEN and CDR2 is SYDVKM. V was clipped by 8 bases and J by 4 bases; unmatched bases: 7. The CDR3 is made up of 14 amino acids. CDR3 loop: CASGGTIITGELFF. The DNA of the CDR3 is TGTGCCAGCGGTGGGACTATCATCACCGGGGAGCTGTTTTTT.

Note on this clonotype: It is likely a read error, because the conserved phenylalanine at the end of the CDR3 is missing. The chain combines TRBV11-2 with TRBJ2-2, with a possible D match to TRBD2 (5 bases). The CDR3 consists of 13 residues. Germline V CDR1 and CDR2: SGHAT, FQNNGV. The CDR3 DNA reads TGTACCAACAGCTTAGATAGGACTGGGGAGCTGTTTTTG. It is translated as CTNSLDRTGELFL.

This chain uses TRBV28 with TRBJ2-7; D is tentatively TRBD1 or TRBD2 (6 bases each). The CDR3 is 13 amino acids. Germline V gene lookup returns CDR1 MDHEN and CDR2 SYDVKM. The V end was cut by 5 bases, the J end by 5 bases, with 13 bases between. CDR3 sequence: CASSRGGTHEQYF. The CDR3 DNA sequence: TGTGCCAGCAGTAGAGGGGGGACCCACGAGCAGTACTTC.